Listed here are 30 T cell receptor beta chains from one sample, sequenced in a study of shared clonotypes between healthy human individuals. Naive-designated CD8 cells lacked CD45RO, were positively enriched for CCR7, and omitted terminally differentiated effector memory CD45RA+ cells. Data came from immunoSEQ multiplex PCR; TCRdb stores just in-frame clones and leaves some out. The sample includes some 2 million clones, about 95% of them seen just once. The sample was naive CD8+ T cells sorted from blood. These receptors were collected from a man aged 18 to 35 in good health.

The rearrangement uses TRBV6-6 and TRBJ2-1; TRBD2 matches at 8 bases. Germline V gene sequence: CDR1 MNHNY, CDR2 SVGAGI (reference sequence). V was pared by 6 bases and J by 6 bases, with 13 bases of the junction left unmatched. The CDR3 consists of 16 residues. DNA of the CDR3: TGTGCCAGCAGCCCCGGGGGGGGGAGTGGGGCCAATGAGCAGTTCTTC. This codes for CASSPGGGSGANEQFF.

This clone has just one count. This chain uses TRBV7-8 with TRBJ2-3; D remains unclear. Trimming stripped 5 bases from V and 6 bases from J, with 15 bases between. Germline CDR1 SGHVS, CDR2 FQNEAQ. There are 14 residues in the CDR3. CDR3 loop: CASSRRPDQDTQYF. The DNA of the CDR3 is TGTGCCAGCAGCCGACGTCCAGATCAGGATACGCAGTATTTT.

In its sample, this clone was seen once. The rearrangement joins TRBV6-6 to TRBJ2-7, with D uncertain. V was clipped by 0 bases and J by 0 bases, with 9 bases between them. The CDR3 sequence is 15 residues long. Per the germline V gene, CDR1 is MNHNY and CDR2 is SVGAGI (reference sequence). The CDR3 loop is CASSYSWPNSYEQYF. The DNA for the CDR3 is TGTGCCAGCAGTTACTCCTGGCCTAACTCCTACGAGCAGTACTTC.

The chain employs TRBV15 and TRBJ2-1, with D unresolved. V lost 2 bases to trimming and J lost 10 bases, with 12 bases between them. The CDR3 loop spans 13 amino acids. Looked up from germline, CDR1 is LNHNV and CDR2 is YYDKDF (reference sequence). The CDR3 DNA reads TGTGCCACCAGCAGAAATCCATCCTACGAGCAGTTCTTC. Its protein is CATSRNPSYEQFF.

Here the CDR3 DNA reads TGCGCCAGCAGCCCTGCTGAGAACACCGGGGAGCTGTTTTTT. This codes for CASSPAENTGELFF. The J gene is TRBJ2-2, the V gene TRBV4-3; D is unclear. Trimming stripped 4 bases from V and 1 base from J, with 7 bases between. The germline CDR1 and CDR2 sequences are LGHNA and YSLEER. The CDR3 is made up of 14 amino acids.

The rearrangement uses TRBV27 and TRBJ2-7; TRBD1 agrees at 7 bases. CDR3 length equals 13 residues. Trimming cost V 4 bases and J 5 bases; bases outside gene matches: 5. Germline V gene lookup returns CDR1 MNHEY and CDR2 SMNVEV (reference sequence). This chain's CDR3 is CASSWTGTHEQYF. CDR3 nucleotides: TGTGCCAGCAGTTGGACAGGAACACACGAGCAGTACTTC.

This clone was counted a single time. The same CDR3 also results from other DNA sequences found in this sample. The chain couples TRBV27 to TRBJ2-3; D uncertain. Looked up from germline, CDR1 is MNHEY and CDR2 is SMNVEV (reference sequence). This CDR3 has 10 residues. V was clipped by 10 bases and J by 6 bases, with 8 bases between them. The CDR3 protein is CATRKDTQYF. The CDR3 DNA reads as TGTGCCACCCGGAAGGATACGCAGTATTTT.

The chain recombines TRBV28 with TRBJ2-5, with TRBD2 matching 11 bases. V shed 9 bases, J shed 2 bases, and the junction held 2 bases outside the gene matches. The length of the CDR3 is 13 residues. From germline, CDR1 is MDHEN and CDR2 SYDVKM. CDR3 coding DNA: TGTGCCAGTGGGACTAGCGGACAAGAGACCCAGTACTTC. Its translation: CASGTSGQETQYF.

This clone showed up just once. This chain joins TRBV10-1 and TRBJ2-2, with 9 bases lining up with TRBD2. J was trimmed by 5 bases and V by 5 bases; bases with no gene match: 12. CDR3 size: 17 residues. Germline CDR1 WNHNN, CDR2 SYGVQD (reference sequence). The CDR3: CASSLGASGAVTGELFF. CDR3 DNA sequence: TGCGCCAGCAGTTTGGGGGCTAGCGGGGCAGTGACCGGGGAGCTGTTTTTT.

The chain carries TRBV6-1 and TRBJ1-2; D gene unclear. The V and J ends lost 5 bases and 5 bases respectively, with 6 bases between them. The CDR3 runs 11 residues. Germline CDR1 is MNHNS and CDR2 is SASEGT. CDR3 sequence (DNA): TGTGCCAGCAGTTTAGGGTATGGCTACACCTTC. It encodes CASSLGYGYTF.

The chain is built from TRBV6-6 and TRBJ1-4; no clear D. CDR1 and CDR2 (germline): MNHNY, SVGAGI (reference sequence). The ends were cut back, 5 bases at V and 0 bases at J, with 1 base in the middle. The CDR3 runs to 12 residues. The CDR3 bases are TGTGCCAGCAGTCCAACTAATGAAAAACTGTTTTTT. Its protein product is CASSPTNEKLFF.

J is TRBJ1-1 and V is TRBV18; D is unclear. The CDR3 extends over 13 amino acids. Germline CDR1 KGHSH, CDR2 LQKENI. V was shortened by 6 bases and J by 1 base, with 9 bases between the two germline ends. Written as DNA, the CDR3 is TGTGCCAGCTCCCTAGGACGGAACACTGAAGCTTTCTTT. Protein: CASSLGRNTEAFF.

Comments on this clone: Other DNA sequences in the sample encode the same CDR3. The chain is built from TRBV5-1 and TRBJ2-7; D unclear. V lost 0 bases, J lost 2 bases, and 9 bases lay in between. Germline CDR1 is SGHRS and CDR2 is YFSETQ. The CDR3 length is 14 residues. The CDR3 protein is CASSLEGLPYEQYF. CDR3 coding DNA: TGCGCCAGCAGCTTGGAAGGGCTCCCCTACGAGCAGTACTTC.

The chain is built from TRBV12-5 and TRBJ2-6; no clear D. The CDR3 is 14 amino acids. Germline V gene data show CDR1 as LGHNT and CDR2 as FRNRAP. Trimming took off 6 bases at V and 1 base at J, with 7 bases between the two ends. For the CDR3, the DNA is TGTGCTAGTGGCTTCCATTCTGGGGCCAACGTCCTGACTTTC. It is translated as CASGFHSGANVLTF. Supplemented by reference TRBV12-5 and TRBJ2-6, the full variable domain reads DARVTQTPRHKVTEMGQEVTMRCQPILGHNTVFWYRQTMMQGLELLAYFRNRAPLDDSGMPKDRFSAEMPDATLATLKIQPSEPRDSAVYFCASGFHSGANVLTFGAGSRLTVL.

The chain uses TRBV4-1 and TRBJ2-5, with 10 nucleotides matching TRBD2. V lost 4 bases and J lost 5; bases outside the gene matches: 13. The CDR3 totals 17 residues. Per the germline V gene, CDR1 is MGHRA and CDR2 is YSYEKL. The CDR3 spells CASSPLGAGGPGETQYF. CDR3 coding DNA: TGCGCCAGCAGCCCCCTGGGAGCGGGGGGGCCGGGGGAGACCCAGTACTTC.

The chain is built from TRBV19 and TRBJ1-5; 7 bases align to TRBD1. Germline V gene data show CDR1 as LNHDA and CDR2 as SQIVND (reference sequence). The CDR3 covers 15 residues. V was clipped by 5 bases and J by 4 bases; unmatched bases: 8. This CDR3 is CASSAFDRVNQPQHF. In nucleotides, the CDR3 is TGTGCCAGTAGTGCGTTCGACAGGGTAAATCAGCCCCAGCATTTT.

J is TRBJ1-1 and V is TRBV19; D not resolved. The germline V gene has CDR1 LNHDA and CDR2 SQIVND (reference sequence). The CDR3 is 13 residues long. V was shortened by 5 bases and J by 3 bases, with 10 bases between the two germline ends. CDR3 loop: CASSGPWHTEAFF. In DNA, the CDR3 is TGTGCCAGTAGTGGGCCGTGGCACACTGAAGCTTTCTTT.

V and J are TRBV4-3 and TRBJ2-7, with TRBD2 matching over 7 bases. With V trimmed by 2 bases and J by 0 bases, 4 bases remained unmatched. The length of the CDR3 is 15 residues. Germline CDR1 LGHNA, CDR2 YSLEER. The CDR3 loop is CASSQRWDYSYEQYF. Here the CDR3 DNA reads TGCGCCAGCAGCCAAAGGTGGGACTACTCCTACGAGCAGTACTTC.

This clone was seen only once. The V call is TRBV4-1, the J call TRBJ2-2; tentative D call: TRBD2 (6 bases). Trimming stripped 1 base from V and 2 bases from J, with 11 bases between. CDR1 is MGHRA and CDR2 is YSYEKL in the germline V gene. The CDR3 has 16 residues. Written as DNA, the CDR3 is TGCGCCAGCAGCCAAGGTGGGGGACTCAACACCGGGGAGCTGTTTTTT. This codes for CASSQGGGLNTGELFF.

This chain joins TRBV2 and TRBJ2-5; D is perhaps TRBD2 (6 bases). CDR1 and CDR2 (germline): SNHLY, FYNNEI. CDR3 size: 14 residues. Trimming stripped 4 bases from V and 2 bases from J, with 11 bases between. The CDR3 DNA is TGTGCCAGCAGTGGGCTAGCGTTACAAGAGACCCAGTACTTC. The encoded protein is CASSGLALQETQYF.

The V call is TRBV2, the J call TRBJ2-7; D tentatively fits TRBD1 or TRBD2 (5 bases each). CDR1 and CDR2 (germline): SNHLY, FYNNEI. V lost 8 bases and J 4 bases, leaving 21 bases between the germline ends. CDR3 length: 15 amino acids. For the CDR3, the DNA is TGTGCCAGCGGGGGATGGGACGGTGGGGGTTACGAGCAGTACTTC. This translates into CASGGWDGGGYEQYF.

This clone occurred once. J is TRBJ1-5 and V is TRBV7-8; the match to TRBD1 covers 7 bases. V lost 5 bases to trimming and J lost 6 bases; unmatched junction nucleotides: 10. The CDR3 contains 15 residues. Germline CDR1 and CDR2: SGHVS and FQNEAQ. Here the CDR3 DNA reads TGTGCCAGCAGCGGACCCCGGGACAGAGTTCAGCCCCAGCATTTT. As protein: CASSGPRDRVQPQHF.

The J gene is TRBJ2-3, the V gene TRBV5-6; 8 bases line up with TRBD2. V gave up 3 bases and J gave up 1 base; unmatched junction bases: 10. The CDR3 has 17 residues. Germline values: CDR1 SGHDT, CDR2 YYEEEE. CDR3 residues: CASSSPPGTRGTDTQYF. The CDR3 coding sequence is TGTGCCAGCAGCTCCCCACCCGGGACTAGGGGCACAGATACGCAGTATTTT.

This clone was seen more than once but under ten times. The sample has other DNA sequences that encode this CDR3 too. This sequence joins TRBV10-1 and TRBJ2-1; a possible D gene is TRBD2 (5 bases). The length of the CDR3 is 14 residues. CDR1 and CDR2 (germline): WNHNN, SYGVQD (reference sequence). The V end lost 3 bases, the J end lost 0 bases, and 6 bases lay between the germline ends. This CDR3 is CASSEGSSYNEQFF. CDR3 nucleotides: TGCGCCAGCAGTGAAGGGAGCTCCTACAATGAGCAGTTCTTC.

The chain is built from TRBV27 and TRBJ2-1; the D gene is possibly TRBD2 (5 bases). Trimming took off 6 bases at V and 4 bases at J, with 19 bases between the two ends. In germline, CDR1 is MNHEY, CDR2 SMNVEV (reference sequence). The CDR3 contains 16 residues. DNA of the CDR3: TGTGCCAGCAGCTTACTAGTCCCTATAAGTTACAATGAGCAGTTCTTC. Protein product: CASSLLVPISYNEQFF.

Here the CDR3 DNA reads TGTGCCAGCAGCTTACGCCAGGGGTGGGAGAACACTGAAGCTTTCTTT. It specifies CASSLRQGWENTEAFF. This sequence joins TRBV7-2 and TRBJ1-1, with D perhaps TRBD1 (6 bases). Trimming cost V 2 bases and J 1 base, with 14 bases left between them. This CDR3 region has 16 residues. Germline CDR1 SGHTA, CDR2 FQGNSA.

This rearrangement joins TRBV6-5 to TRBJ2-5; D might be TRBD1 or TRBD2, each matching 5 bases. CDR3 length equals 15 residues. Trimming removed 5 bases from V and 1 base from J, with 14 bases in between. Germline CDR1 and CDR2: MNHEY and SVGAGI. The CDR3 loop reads CASSPGTSTQETQYF. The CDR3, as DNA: TGTGCCAGCAGTCCGGGGACGTCGACCCAAGAGACCCAGTACTTC.

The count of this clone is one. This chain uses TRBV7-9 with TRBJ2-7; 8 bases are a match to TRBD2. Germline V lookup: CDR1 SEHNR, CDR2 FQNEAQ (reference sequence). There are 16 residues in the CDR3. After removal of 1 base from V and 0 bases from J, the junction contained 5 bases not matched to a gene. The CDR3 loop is CASSLETSGTSYEQYF. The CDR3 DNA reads TGTGCCAGCAGCTTAGAAACTAGCGGAACCTCCTACGAGCAGTACTTC.

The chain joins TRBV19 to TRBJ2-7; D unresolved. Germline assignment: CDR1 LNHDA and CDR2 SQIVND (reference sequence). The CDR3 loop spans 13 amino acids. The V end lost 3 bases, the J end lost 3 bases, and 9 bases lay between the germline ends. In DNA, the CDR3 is TGTGCCAGTAGTATGGTCTCGAACTACGAGCAGTACTTC. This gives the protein CASSMVSNYEQYF.

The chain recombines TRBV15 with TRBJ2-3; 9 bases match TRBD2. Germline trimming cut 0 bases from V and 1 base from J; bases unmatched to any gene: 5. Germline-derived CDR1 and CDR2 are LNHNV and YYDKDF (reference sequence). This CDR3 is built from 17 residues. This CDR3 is CATSRDREREGTDTQYF. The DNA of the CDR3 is TGTGCCACCAGCAGAGATCGAGAGCGGGAGGGCACAGATACGCAGTATTTT. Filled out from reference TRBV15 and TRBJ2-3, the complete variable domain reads DAMVIQNPRYQVTQFGKPVTLSCSQTLNHNVMYWYQQKSSQAPKLLFHYYDKDFNNEADTPDNFQSRRPNTSFCFLDIRSPGLGDTAMYLCATSRDREREGTDTQYFGPGTRLTVL.